This record looks at one T cell receptor beta chain sequence and its context. Its antigen remains unknown. The assay was immunoSEQ multiplex PCR, and TCRdb's table has in-frame clones only and misses some. The sample carries fewer than 2,000 clones, about 74% recorded once. The data belong to a study of immune characteristics of hereditary and idiopathic chronic pancreatitis. Study-level results: Hereditary and idiopathic cases differed in TRBV10, TRBV19, TRBV23 and TRBV5 usage.

Patients having total pancreatectomy with islet autotransplantation provided the chronic pancreatitis pancreas tissue. Germline CDR1 is LGHNA and CDR2 is YNFKEQ. V shed 5 bases and J 1 base; nucleotides not matched to a gene: 7. The CDR3 length is 18 residues. The TCR sequence derives from a human donor with chronic pancreatitis. This chain uses TRBV4-2 with TRBJ2-3; 15 nucleotides match TRBD2. The sequencing sample was made of pancreas tissue with hereditary chronic pancreatitis. The CDR3 sequence is CASSAWTSGREGTDTQYF. The DNA of the CDR3 is TGTGCCAGCAGCGCCTGGACTAGCGGGAGGGAAGGCACAGATACGCAGTATTTT.